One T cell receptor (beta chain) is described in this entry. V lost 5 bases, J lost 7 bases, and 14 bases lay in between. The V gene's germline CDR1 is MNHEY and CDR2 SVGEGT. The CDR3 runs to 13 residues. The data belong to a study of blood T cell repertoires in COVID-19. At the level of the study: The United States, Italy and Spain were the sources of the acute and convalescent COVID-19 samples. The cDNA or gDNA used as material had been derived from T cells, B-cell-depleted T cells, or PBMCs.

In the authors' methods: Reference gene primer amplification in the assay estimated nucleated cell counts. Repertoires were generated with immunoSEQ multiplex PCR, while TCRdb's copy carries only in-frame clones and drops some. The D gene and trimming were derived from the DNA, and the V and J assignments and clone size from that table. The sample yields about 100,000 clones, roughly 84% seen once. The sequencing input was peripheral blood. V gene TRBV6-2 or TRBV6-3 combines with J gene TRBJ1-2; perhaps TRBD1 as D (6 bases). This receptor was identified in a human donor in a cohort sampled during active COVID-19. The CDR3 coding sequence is TGTGCCAGCAGTACCGGGACACTCTTTGGCTACACCTTC. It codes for CASSTGTLFGYTF.